This T cell receptor beta chain derives from a study of beta chain features in type 1 diabetes. On this clone: Its antigen remains unidentified.

Investigators reverse transcribed all isolated RNA, so they sequenced expressed TCRB transcripts. Sequenced by immunoSEQ multiplex PCR; TCRdb stores in-frame clones only, minus some. The data hold over 150,000 clones, with approximately 9% observed a single time. General study results and limits: Moderate yet significant TCRB CDR3 shortening was seen in Type 1 diabetes patients in all four CD4+ subsets. Insertions were fewer and deletions more numerous at VDJ junctions in type 1 diabetes patients. A cDNA-based sequencing approach could over-represent cells with high TCR expression. Whether TCRB rearrangement is influenced by HLA type was left unresolved in this analysis.

This CDR3 spans 14 amino acids. V lost 1 base and J 9 bases, leaving 13 bases between the germline ends. The germline CDR1 and CDR2 sequences are SEHNR and FQNEAQ (reference sequence). Sorted populations were all over 95% pure. This TCR was recovered from a woman aged 18 to 35 with type 1 diabetes. The chain is built from TRBV7-9 and TRBJ1-5, with D maybe TRBD1 (5 bases). The sample comprised central memory CD4+ T cells from blood. The CDR3 region is CASSLDQGSAPQHF. The CDR3 region has the DNA TGTGCCAGCAGCTTAGATCAGGGAAGCGCGCCCCAGCATTTT.